These 26 T cell receptor beta chains were all obtained from the same sample, sequenced in a study of cytomegalovirus exposure and HLA in healthy donors. This PCR relied on a set of 60 Vbeta primers and 13 Jbeta primers. Repertoires were generated with immunoSEQ multiplex PCR, while TCRdb's copy carries only in-frame clones and drops some. The sample carries 100,000 to 150,000 clones, roughly 80% recorded once. The material sequenced was PBMCs. These receptors originate from a male donor in good health and CMV-seronegative.

The chain uses TRBV6-6 and TRBJ2-7; 10 bases match TRBD1. The CDR3 sequence is 13 residues long. Germline loops: CDR1 MNHNY, CDR2 SVGAGI (reference sequence). The ends lost 4 bases at V and 5 bases at J; junction bases unmatched: 2. CDR3 in amino acids: CASSSGTGDEQYF. The CDR3, as DNA: TGTGCCAGCAGTTCCGGGACAGGGGACGAGCAGTACTTC.

This chain connects TRBV9 to TRBJ2-2; D is unresolved. CDR3 length: 11 amino acids. V dropped 1 base and J dropped 11 bases, with 6 bases sitting between them. Germline CDR1 SGDLS, CDR2 YYNGEE. CDR3 bases: TGTGCCAGCAGCGTACCCCATGAGCTGTTTTTT. Translation gives CASSVPHELFF.

A word on this clone: Compared with germline, one end of the junction differs, possibly owing to a read error. This chain links TRBV7-6 with TRBJ1-1; 9 bases align to TRBD1. The CDR3 extends over 15 amino acids. Germline V lookup: CDR1 SGHVS, CDR2 FNYEAQ. CDR3 sequence (DNA): TGTGCCAGCGGACAGGGGAGAACTCGGAACTCTGAAGCTTTCTTT. Amino acids: CASGQGRTRNSEAFF.

The CDR3 loop reads CASSEEGGDQETQYF. The CDR3 coding sequence is TGTGCCAGCAGCGAGGAAGGGGGAGACCAAGAGACCCAGTACTTC. The chain uses TRBV9 and TRBJ2-5; tentative D call: TRBD1 (6 bases). The germline V gene encodes CDR1 SGDLS and CDR2 YYNGEE. The CDR3 extends over 15 amino acids. V was clipped by 3 bases and J by 0 bases, with 12 bases between them.

V gene TRBV27 combines with J gene TRBJ2-1, with D uncertain. The V end lost 3 bases, the J end lost 8 bases, and 14 bases lay between the germline ends. Looked up from germline, CDR1 is MNHEY and CDR2 is SMNVEV (reference sequence). The CDR3 runs 14 residues. The CDR3 DNA is TGTGCCAGCAGTTTGAGGCCGTACCCGGATGAGCAGTTCTTC. This translates into CASSLRPYPDEQFF.

This clone was counted a few times. The rearrangement uses TRBV9 and TRBJ1-2; TRBD1 agrees at 7 bases. The V and J ends lost 4 bases and 12 bases, in that order; junction bases with no gene match: 15. The length of the CDR3 is 14 residues. Germline CDR1 SGDLS, CDR2 YYNGEE. CDR3 bases: TGTGCCAGCAGCCGAGGGGACAGTCTAAGCAGGCACACCTTC. Protein sequence: CASSRGDSLSRHTF. Variable domain in full (rest from reference TRBV9 and TRBJ1-2): DSGVTQTPKHLITATGQRVTLRCSPRSGDLSVYWYQQSLDQGLQFLIQYYNGEERAKGNILERFSAQQFPDLHSELNLSSLELGDSALYFCASSRGDSLSRHTFGSGTRLTVV.

This clone was recorded a few times. V usage is TRBV15 and J usage is TRBJ2-7, with unresolved D. Germline CDR1 is LNHNV and CDR2 is YYDKDF (reference sequence). Trimming took off 0 bases at V and 4 bases at J, with 13 bases between the two ends. The CDR3 runs 15 residues. In nucleotides, the CDR3 is TGTGCCACCAGCAGAGATTTAGTAAGCCATTACGAGCAGTACTTC. Its protein is CATSRDLVSHYEQYF.

Concerning this clone itself: The germline gene is not matched at one end of the junction; a read error may be the cause. The chain recombines TRBV6-5 with TRBJ1-4, with D possibly matching TRBD1 (5 bases). This CDR3 spans 9 amino acids. Germline loops: CDR1 MNHEY, CDR2 SVGAGI. This chain's CDR3 is CASTQYGDF. DNA for the CDR3: TGTGCCAGCACTCAATACGGGGACTTC.

There are a few counts of this clone. Here the CDR3 DNA reads TGTGCCAGTAGTATTAACGGACAGAGCAGCCTCTACGAGCAGTACTTC. Its translation: CASSINGQSSLYEQYF. V and J are TRBV19 and TRBJ2-7, with D possibly TRBD1 on 6 matching bases. CDR3 length equals 16 residues. Deletions cut 3 bases from V and 3 bases from J, with 18 bases between. CDR1 LNHDA and CDR2 SQIVND come from the germline V gene (reference sequence). Looking up the rest from reference TRBV19 and TRBJ2-7 gives the full variable domain: DGGITQSPKYLFRKEGQNVTLSCEQNLNHDAMYWYRQDPGQGLRLIYYSQIVNDFQKGDIAEGYSVSREKKESFPLTVTSAQKNPTAFYLCASSINGQSSLYEQYFGPGTRLTVT.

This sequence joins TRBV30 and TRBJ1-1; 8 nucleotides line up with TRBD1. V trimming: 0 bases; J trimming: 8 bases; junction bases outside the gene matches: 8. The CDR3 consists of 14 residues. Germline CDR1 and CDR2: GTSNPN and SVGIG (reference sequence). The CDR3 DNA sequence: TGTGCCTGGAGTGTACAAACCACAGGGGGGGAAGCTTTCTTT. Amino acids: CAWSVQTTGGEAFF. Based on the CDR3 plus reference TRBV30 and TRBJ1-1, the full variable domain is SQTIHQWPATLVQPVGSPLSLECTVEGTSNPNLYWYRQAAGRGLQLLFYSVGIGQISSEVPQNLSASRPQDRQFILSSKKLLLSDSGFYLCAWSVQTTGGEAFFGQGTRLTVV.

This clone showed up just once. The V and J genes are TRBV11-2 and TRBJ2-4; a possible D gene is TRBD2 (5 bases). V shed 2 bases and J shed 0 bases, with 14 bases lying between them. CDR3 length: 17 amino acids. Germline CDR1 is SGHAT and CDR2 is FQNNGV. The CDR3 spells CASSLSSVGVAKNIQYF. The CDR3 nucleotides read TGTGCCAGCAGCTTATCTTCCGTCGGGGTAGCCAAAAACATTCAGTACTTC. The full variable domain, its missing parts supplied by reference TRBV11-2 and TRBJ2-4, is EAGVAQSPRYKIIEKRQSVAFWCNPISGHATLYWYQQILGQGPKLLIQFQNNGVVDDSQLPKDRFSAERLKGVDSTLKIQPAKLEDSAVYLCASSLSSVGVAKNIQYFGAGTRLSVL.

The V and J genes are TRBV7-2 and TRBJ2-3; a possible D gene is TRBD1 (6 bases). CDR3 size: 17 residues. CDR1 SGHTA and CDR2 FQGNSA come from the germline V gene. V was clipped by 5 bases and J by 2 bases, with 20 bases between them. The CDR3 reads CASSQPSGGHFTDTQYF. The DNA for the CDR3 is TGTGCCAGCAGCCAGCCCTCTGGGGGCCATTTCACAGATACGCAGTATTTT.

V is TRBV30 and J is TRBJ2-7; TRBD2 matches 8 bases. The assigned J gene may be wrong: the sequence end matches TRBJ2-1 better. Germline CDR1 GTSNPN, CDR2 SVGIG (reference sequence). CDR3 size: 15 residues. CDR3 in DNA: TGTGCCTGGAGTGTCGGAGCGGGAGTTTACAATGAGCAGTTCTTC. Its protein product is CAWSVGAGVYNEQFF.

This clone was detected only a few times. The chain links TRBV5-4 to TRBJ2-1, with D possibly TRBD2 on 5 matching bases. The V gene's germline CDR1 is SGHNT and CDR2 YYREEE (reference sequence). Trimming stripped 4 bases from V and 8 bases from J, with 16 bases between. The CDR3 extends over 14 amino acids. The CDR3 here is CASSPTTGVHEQFF. DNA of the CDR3: TGTGCCAGCAGCCCCACAACCGGGGTCCATGAGCAGTTCTTC.

This chain connects TRBV23-1 to TRBJ1-5, with D hard to call. TRBV23-1 is reported as an ORF; its role is uncertain. V lost 0 bases and J lost 9, with 24 bases in between. This CDR3 has 18 amino acids. Here the CDR3 DNA reads TGCGCCAGCAGTCAATCAATTCGTAGCGGCAGGCCAGGTTGGCCCCAGCATTTT. It is translated as CASSQSIRSGRPGWPQHF.

This clone has only one observation. This chain links TRBV6-5 with TRBJ2-1; 13 bases align to TRBD2. This CDR3 contains 16 residues. V gave up 4 bases and J gave up 9 bases; unmatched junction bases: 9. CDR1 MNHEY and CDR2 SVGAGI come from the germline V gene. The CDR3 loop is CASSSETSGRKGEQFF. The CDR3 DNA sequence: TGTGCCAGCAGTTCCGAGACTAGCGGGAGGAAAGGTGAGCAGTTCTTC.

The V call is TRBV10-3, the J call TRBJ1-6, with 8 bases fitting TRBD1. CDR3 length: 16 residues. CDR1 and CDR2 from the germline V gene are ENHRY and SYGVKD. With 0 bases clipped from V and 8 bases from J, the junction kept 6 bases outside the gene matches. CDR3 coding DNA: TGTGCCATCAGTGAGTCGAGGACAGGGCAGGATTCACCCCTCCACTTT. Translated, it gives CAISESRTGQDSPLHF.

The chain joins TRBV5-1 to TRBJ2-7, with TRBD2 matching over 9 bases. The CDR3 runs to 14 residues. Germline values: CDR1 SGHRS, CDR2 YFSETQ. Trimming at V came to 3 bases and at J to 3 bases, leaving 4 bases not matched to a gene. DNA of the CDR3: TGCGCCAGCAGCTCCGGCGGGAGGGTCTACGAGCAGTACTTC. Protein sequence: CASSSGGRVYEQYF.

CDR3 nucleotides: TGTGCCAGCAGCCGACTAGCGGGGCGACCGCAAGGAGATACGCAGTATTTT. This encodes CASSRLAGRPQGDTQYF. The chain recombines TRBV7-3 with TRBJ2-3, with TRBD2 matching over 11 bases. There are 17 residues in the CDR3. Trimming at V came to 5 bases and at J to 5 bases, leaving 12 bases not matched to a gene. Germline V gene sequence: CDR1 SGHTA, CDR2 FQGTGA.

The rearrangement joins TRBV7-3 to TRBJ1-1; 8 bases match TRBD1. V trimming: 5 bases; J trimming: 1 base; junction bases outside the gene matches: 3. The CDR3 runs 14 residues. Germline CDR1 reads SGHTA; CDR2 reads FQGTGA. This CDR3 reads CASSSGQGNTEAFF. The CDR3, as DNA: TGTGCCAGCAGCAGTGGACAGGGGAACACTGAAGCTTTCTTT.

This clone was recorded a few times. The V call is TRBV28, the J call TRBJ2-3; 7 positions match TRBD2. Trimming removed 6 bases from V and 3 bases from J; junction bases left unmatched: 12. The CDR3 is made up of 16 amino acids. CDR1 MDHEN and CDR2 SYDVKM come from the germline V gene. The CDR3 loop is CASRWDLGGRTDTQYF. CDR3 in DNA: TGTGCCAGCAGATGGGACTTGGGAGGGAGGACAGATACGCAGTATTTT.

The gene calls are TRBV11-1 and TRBJ2-7; weak D call: TRBD1 (5 bases). CDR3 length: 14 residues. V lost 5 bases and J lost 0, with 11 bases in between. Germline V gene data show CDR1 as SGHAT and CDR2 as FQDESV (reference sequence). In DNA, the CDR3 is TGTGCCAGCAGCCCGACAGCCTACTCCTACGAGCAGTACTTC. As protein: CASSPTAYSYEQYF.

The genes are TRBV5-1 and TRBJ2-5; unclear D gene. Between the trimmed V and J ends, which lost 0 bases and 4 bases, there was a span of 13 bases. This CDR3 contains 15 residues. Germline lookup yields CDR1 SGHRS and CDR2 YFSETQ. CDR3 DNA sequence: TGCGCCAGCAGCTTGGGTTCTCGTACGGGAGAGACCCAGTACTTC. Its translation is CASSLGSRTGETQYF. The variable domain in full, with the rest retrieved from reference TRBV5-1 and TRBJ2-5, is KAGVTQTPRYLIKTRGQQVTLSCSPISGHRSVSWYQQTPGQGLQFLFEYFSETQRNKGNFPGRFSGRQFSNSRSEMNVSTLELGDSALYLCASSLGSRTGETQYFGPGTRLLVL.

This chain connects TRBV18 to TRBJ1-5, with D possibly TRBD1 on 5 matching bases. The CDR3 consists of 13 residues. CDR1 and CDR2 from the germline V gene are KGHSH and LQKENI. Trimming took off 3 bases at V and 9 bases at J, with 12 bases between the two ends. DNA for the CDR3: TGTGCCAGCTCACCGGGGCGGACGTGGCCCCAGCATTTT. Translating gives CASSPGRTWPQHF.

V usage is TRBV11-2 and J usage is TRBJ2-4, with D possibly TRBD1 on 7 matching bases. The germline V and J ends were trimmed by 6 bases and 6 bases, with 18 bases remaining between them. Germline CDR1 reads SGHAT; CDR2 reads FQNNGV. The CDR3 is 15 residues long. DNA for the CDR3: TGTGCCAGCAGGGAGGAGGGGGCGAAGGGAAACATTCAGTACTTC. The encoded protein is CASREEGAKGNIQYF. The full variable domain, its missing parts supplied by reference TRBV11-2 and TRBJ2-4, is EAGVAQSPRYKIIEKRQSVAFWCNPISGHATLYWYQQILGQGPKLLIQFQNNGVVDDSQLPKDRFSAERLKGVDSTLKIQPAKLEDSAVYLCASREEGAKGNIQYFGAGTRLSVL.

Only one count was recorded for this clone. The V gene is TRBV6-6, the J gene TRBJ2-2, with 7 bases aligning to TRBD2. The V segment lost 6 bases and the J segment 7 bases; nucleotides outside the gene matches: 5. The CDR3 covers 13 residues. The germline V gene has CDR1 MNHNY and CDR2 SVGAGI (reference sequence). The CDR3 coding sequence is TGTGCCAGCAGCCCCATAGCGGGCGGGGAGCTGTTTTTT. Protein product: CASSPIAGGELFF.